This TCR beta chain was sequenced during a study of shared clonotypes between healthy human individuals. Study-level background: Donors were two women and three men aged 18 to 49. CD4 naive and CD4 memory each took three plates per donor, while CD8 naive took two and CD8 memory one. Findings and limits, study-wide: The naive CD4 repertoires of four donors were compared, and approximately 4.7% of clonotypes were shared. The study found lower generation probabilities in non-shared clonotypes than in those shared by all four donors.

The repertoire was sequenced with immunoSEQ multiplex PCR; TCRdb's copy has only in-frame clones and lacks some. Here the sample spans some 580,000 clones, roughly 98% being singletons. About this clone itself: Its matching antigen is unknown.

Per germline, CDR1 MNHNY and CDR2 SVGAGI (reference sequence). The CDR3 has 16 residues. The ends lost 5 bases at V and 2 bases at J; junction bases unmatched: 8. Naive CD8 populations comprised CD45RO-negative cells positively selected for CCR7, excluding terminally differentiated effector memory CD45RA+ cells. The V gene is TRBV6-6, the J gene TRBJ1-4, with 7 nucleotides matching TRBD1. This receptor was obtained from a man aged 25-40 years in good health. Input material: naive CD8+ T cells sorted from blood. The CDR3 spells CASSPKQGLTNEKLFF. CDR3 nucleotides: TGTGCCAGCAGTCCGAAACAGGGGCTGACTAATGAAAAACTGTTTTTT.